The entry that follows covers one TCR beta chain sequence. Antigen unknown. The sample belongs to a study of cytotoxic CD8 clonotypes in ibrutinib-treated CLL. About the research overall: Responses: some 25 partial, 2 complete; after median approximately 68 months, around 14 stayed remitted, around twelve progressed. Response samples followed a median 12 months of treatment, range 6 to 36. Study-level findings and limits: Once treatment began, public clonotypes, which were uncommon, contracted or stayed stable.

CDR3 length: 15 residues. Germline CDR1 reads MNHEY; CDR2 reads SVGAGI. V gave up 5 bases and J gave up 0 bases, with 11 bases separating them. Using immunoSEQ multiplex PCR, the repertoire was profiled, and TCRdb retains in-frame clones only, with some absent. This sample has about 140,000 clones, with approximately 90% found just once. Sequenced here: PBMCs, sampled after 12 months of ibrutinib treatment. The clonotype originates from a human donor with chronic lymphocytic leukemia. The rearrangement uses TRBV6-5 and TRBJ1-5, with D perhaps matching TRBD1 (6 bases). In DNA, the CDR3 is TGTGCCAGCAGTCCCACGGGGGCTAGCAATCAGCCCCAGCATTTT. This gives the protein CASSPTGASNQPQHF.